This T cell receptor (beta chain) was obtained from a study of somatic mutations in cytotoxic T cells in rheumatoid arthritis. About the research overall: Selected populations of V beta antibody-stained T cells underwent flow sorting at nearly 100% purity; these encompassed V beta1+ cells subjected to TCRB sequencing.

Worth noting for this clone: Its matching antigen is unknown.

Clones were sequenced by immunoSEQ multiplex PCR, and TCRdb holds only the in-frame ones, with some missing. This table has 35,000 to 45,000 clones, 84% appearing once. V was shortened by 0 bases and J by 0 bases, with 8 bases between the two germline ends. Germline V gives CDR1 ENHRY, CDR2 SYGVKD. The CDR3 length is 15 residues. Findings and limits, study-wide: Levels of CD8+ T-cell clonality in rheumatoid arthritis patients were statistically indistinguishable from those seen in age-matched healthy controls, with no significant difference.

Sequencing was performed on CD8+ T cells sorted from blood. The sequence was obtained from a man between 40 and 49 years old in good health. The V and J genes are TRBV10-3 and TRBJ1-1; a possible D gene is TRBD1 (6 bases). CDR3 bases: TGTGCCATCAGTGAGTCGCAGGGGATGAACACTGAAGCTTTCTTT. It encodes CAISESQGMNTEAFF.